This TCR beta chain stems from a study of siplizumab effects on memory and regulatory T cells. Findings and limits, study-wide: Unstimulated subset assignment was obtained for only a minor fraction of alloreactive clones. Siplizumab cultures yielded proliferating Tregs whose suppressive function was not confirmed. The mean Treg-derived percentage of mappable alloreactive CD4+ clones was roughly 69% with siplizumab compared with 25% to 30% in controls.

Trimming stripped 0 bases from V and 1 base from J, with 4 bases between. Germline loops: CDR1 SGDLS, CDR2 YYNGEE. The CDR3 runs to 13 residues. Data came from immunoSEQ multiplex PCR; TCRdb stores just in-frame clones and leaves some out. Of under 70,000 clones in the sample, around 80% were seen once. Of note for this clone: Its target is not known.

The source of this sequence is a human donor in good health. What was sequenced was memory CD4+ T cells sorted from blood. This rearrangement joins TRBV9 to TRBJ1-1; no clear D. The CDR3 loop is CASSVAGNTEAFF. CDR3 coding DNA: TGTGCCAGCAGCGTAGCAGGGAACACTGAAGCTTTCTTT.